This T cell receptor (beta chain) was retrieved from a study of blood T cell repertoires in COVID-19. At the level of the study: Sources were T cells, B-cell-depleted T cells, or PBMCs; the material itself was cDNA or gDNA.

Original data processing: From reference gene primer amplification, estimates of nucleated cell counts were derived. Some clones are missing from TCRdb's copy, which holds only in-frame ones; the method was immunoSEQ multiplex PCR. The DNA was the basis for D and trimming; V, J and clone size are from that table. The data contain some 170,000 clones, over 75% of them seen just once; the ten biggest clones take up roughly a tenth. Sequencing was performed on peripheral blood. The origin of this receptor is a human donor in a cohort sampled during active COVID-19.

CDR3 sequence reads: CASTPRGQITEAFF. The CDR3 nucleotides are TGTGCCAGTACCCCCCGCGGACAAATAACTGAAGCTTTCTTT. The chain combines TRBV19 with TRBJ1-1, with D tentatively TRBD1 (5 bases). Germline CDR1 LNHDA, CDR2 SQIVND (reference sequence). The CDR3 is 14 amino acids. V was clipped by 7 bases and J by 5 bases, with 17 bases between them.